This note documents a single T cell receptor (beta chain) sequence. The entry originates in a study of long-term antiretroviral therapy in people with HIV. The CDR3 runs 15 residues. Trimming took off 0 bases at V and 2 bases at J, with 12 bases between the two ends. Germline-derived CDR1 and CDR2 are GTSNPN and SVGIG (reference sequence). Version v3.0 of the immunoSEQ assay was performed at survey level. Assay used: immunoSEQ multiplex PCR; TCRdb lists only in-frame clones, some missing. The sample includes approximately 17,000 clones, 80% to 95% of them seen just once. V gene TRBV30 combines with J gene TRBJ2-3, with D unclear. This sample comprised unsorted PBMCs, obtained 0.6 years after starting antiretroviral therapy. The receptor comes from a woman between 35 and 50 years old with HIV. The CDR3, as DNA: TGTGCCTGGAGTGTACATGGGATTATCACAGATACGCAGTATTTT. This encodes CAWSVHGIITDTQYF.